This T cell receptor beta chain was profiled in a study of regulatory T cells in long-lasting Graves disease. The study, taken as a whole, reports: Persistent disease favored TRBV28, TRBJ1-2 and TRBJ2-5. Between persistent patients, 2,500 to 3,500 public clonotypes were shared, exceeding the approximately 990 shared between new patients.

As for this clonotype: Its antigen remains unidentified.

The V gene's germline CDR1 is SGHAT and CDR2 FQNNGV. The junction had 11 bases not matched to a gene; V was cut back by 3 bases and J by 8 bases. The CDR3 has 16 residues. For TCR beta, libraries came from iRepertoire HTBI primers and Arm-PCR of CDR3 regions. Methods used by the authors: Samples revealed approximately 60 TRBV and 15 or so TRBJ segments. TCRdb used MiXCR to reprocess the multiplex PCR reads, holding one entry per CDR3 protein. The V and J calls and clone size come from TCRdb's table, not from the authors' own analysis. The sample consists of more than 650,000 distinct CDR3 sequences, approximately 29% of them appearing once. The time point denotes: persistent/refractory GD, antithyroid drugs over 5 years with positive TRAb. PBMCs provided the RNA from which the TCR library was made. It was by American Thyroid Association guidelines that Graves' disease was diagnosed.

The rearrangement joins TRBV11-2 to TRBJ2-1; 9 nucleotides match TRBD2. Sequencing was performed on peripheral blood mononuclear cells (PBMCs), taken when the disease was refractory, from a patient treated with antithyroid drugs. This TCR was sampled from a female donor with Graves disease. CDR3 sequence reads: CASSFSRLAEGDEQFF. The CDR3 region has the DNA TGTGCCAGCAGCTTCTCAAGACTAGCGGAAGGCGATGAGCAGTTCTTC.